The present T cell receptor beta chain was sequenced within a study of cytomegalovirus exposure and HLA in healthy donors. Sequencing used immunoSEQ multiplex PCR; TCRdb keeps in-frame clones, though not all of them. The repertoire holds some 110,000 clones, with more than 70% as singletons. The donors were in the approximately 130-subject validation cohort; that cohort was separate from the roughly 700-subject first cohort. The TCR originated in a man between 18 and 29 years old in good health and CMV-seronegative. The sample taken for sequencing was PBMCs.

This CDR3 reads CASSINRGNYGYTF. The CDR3, as DNA: TGTGCCAGTAGTATCAATCGGGGTAACTATGGCTACACCTTC. The V call is TRBV19, the J call TRBJ1-2; no definite D call. This CDR3 is built from 14 residues. The V end was cut by 3 bases, the J end by 1 base, with 9 bases between. Germline CDR1 is LNHDA and CDR2 is SQIVND (reference sequence). Together with reference TRBV19 and TRBJ1-2, the CDR3 gives the full variable domain: DGGITQSPKYLFRKEGQNVTLSCEQNLNHDAMYWYRQDPGQGLRLIYYSQIVNDFQKGDIAEGYSVSREKKESFPLTVTSAQKNPTAFYLCASSINRGNYGYTFGSGTRLTVV.